These 2 T cell receptor beta chains originate from one sample sequenced in a study of shared clonotypes between healthy human individuals. Measured with immunoSEQ multiplex PCR; TCRdb has only the in-frame clones, and not every one. The data contain some 2 million clones, around 96% of them singletons. CD45RO-negative, CCR7-selected cells formed the naive CD8 fraction, which excluded terminally differentiated effector memory CD45RA+ cells. The sequenced sample consisted of naive CD8+ T cells sorted from blood. The receptors come from a man younger than 30 in good health.

The chain has TRBV4-1 and TRBJ2-1, with D tentatively TRBD2 (5 bases). With 0 bases removed from V and 14 bases from J, the gap between germline ends came to 17 bases. Germline V gives CDR1 MGHRA, CDR2 YSYEKL. There are 14 residues in the CDR3. Written as DNA, the CDR3 is TGCGCCAGCAGCCAAGATTCGAGCGGTCCGAGGGAGTTCTTC. Translation gives CASSQDSSGPREFF.

This chain links TRBV27 with TRBJ1-5; 9 bases align to TRBD1. J gave up 6 bases and V 5 bases, and 11 bases lay outside the gene matches. Looked up from germline, CDR1 is MNHEY and CDR2 is SMNVEV (reference sequence). CDR3 size: 16 residues. As DNA, the CDR3 is TGTGCCAGCAGTCCCACAGGGGGCCTTTGGACTCAGCCCCAGCATTTT. This encodes CASSPTGGLWTQPQHF.